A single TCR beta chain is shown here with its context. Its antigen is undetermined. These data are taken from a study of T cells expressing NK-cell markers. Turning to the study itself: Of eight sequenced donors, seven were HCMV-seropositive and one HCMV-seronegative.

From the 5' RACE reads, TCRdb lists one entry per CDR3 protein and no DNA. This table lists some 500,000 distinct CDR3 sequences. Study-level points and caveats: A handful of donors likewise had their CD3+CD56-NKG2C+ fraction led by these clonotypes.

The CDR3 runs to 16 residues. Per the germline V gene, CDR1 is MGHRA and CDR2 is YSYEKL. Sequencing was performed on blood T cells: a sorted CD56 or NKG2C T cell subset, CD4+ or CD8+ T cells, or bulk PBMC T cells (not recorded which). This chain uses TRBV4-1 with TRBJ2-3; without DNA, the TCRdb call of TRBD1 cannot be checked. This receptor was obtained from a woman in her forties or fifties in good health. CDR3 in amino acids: CASSHEGRTRPDTQYF.